This T cell receptor (beta chain) comes out of a study of CD4 T cells in relation to SARS-CoV-2 and coronaviruses listed by TCRdb under 2021. As for the study more broadly: In the ViraFEST assay, PBMCs were grown with antigen for nine to eleven days, and TCR beta CDR3s were then sequenced to identify antigen-specific clonal expansions. The negative reference condition was either a culture with an HIV-1 Nef peptide pool or a culture with no peptide. Using patient-derived lymphoblastoid cell lines, the shared crossreactive spike epitopes were mapped to their HLA restriction. Memory CD4+ T cell crossreactivity between SARS-CoV-2 and common cold coronavirus spike proteins was assessed at the TCR clonotype level in the study. The Adaptive Biotechnologies TCR-sequencing kit was used to sequence samples from three pre-COVID donors and the naive versus memory experiments, whereas other data were Illumina-based. A different TCR-beta assay, based on Illumina, was used to sequence expansion assays from other donors in the study.

Receptors were amplified or captured by the immunoSEQ multiplex PCR assay. The published analysis was carried out like this. During preprocessing, nonproductive sequences were removed, along with CDR3s that did not begin with C, did not end with F or W, or were shorter than 7 amino acids. Antigen-specific clonotypes were called with the MANAFEST web app on the basis of expansion relative to the reference and to other culture wells. To be counted as positive, a clone had to show significant expansion compared with the reference culture, at an FDR below 0.05, in 2 of 3 replicate wells. To be called positive, a clone also had to show significant expansion compared with every other tandem well and an odds ratio greater than 5. CDR3 homology was measured as pairwise Levenshtein distance, computed with the stringdist R package after trimming three terminal residues from each end. In TCRdb, the immuneACCESS table is reduced to in-frame sequences with V and J assigned. These tables do not hold every clone; where another copy was compared, an unresolved V gene accounts for under half, and the others remain unexplained. V, J and clone size were drawn from that table, and D and trimming were deduced from the DNA. A total of about 24,000 clones appear in this sample, 73% of them only once. Jointly, the top ten make up 15% to 20% of the sample.

CD4+ T cells from unexposed donors were collected before the COVID-19 pandemic (2011-2018). The EasySep CD4+ T cell isolation kit was used to isolate CD4+ T cells once the cultures had run for roughly 10 days. As far as cell numbers permitted, CD4+ T cells from unexposed donors were tested for reactivity against SARS-CoV-2 S and N as well as four spike pools from common cold coronaviruses. Each well held 2 million to 2.5 million PBMCs cultured in IMDM containing approximately 5% human AB serum and 10 IU/ml IL-2. Half of the culture medium was replaced with fresh IL-2-containing medium on days 3 and 7. Triplicate replicate wells were generally used for each peptide culture condition. The leukapheresis product for the unexposed donors was obtained through commercial purchase. Ficoll-Paque PLUS gradient centrifugation was used to isolate PBMCs from leukapheresis product or whole blood. The PBMCs went either fresh into the expansion assay or into cryopreservation at -140 degrees C. The QIAamp Micro DNA Kit was used to extract genomic DNA from the CD4+ T cells.

V and J lose 5 bases and 7 bases, and a span of 20 bases separates them. The CDR3 sequence holds 15 residues, the cysteine and phenylalanine included. Left in the record is the CDR3 DNA by itself, 45 bases read in frame from the first base. The germline V gene encodes CDR1 LNHDA and CDR2 SQIVND (reference sequence). Here is what the overall study found, with its caveats: Approximately 69% of donors had memory CD4+ clonotypes that crossrecognized SARS-CoV-2 and at least one common cold coronavirus spike. Crossreactivity analysis centred on spike protein, so crossreactivity against other viral proteins was not assessed. No donor contributed both pre-pandemic and post-infection samples, which limited tracing the source of pre-existing responses. Small numbers of patients and of tested TCRs limited the study. Significantly weaker SARS-CoV-2-driven expansion was shown by crossreactive clones than by monoreactive clones, consistent with antigenic imprinting.

In the case of this clone: Its cognate antigen has yet to be identified. Base qualities are not recorded, but no much larger clone differs from it by a single base.

The material sequenced was CD4+ T cells from PBMCs, cultured in vitro. The V and J genes are TRBV19 and TRBJ2-5; tentative D gene TRBD1, with 6 bases matching. The clonotype was recovered from a human donor in good health. The nucleotides are TGTGCCAGTAGTTATTCAGGGGTTAACTCAGGGACCCAGTACTTC. Translated, it reads CASSYSGVNSGTQYF.